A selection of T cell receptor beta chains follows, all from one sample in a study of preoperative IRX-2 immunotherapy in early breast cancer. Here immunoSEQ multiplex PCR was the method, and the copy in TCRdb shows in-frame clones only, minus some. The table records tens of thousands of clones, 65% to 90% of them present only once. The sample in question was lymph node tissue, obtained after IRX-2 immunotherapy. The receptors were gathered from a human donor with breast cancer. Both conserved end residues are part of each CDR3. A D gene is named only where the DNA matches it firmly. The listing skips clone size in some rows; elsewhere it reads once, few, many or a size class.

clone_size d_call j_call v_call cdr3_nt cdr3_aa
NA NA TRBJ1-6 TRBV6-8 TGTGCCAGCAGTTATCCTGGCTTTAATTCACCCCTCCACTTT CASSYPGFNSPLHF
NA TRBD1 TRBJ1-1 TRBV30 TGTGCCTGGAGCAGACAGGGGGTCACTGAAGCTTTCTTT CAWSRQGVTEAFF
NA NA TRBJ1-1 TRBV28 TGTGCCAGCAGTTCACCACAGGGTTGGAGGTGGGTAGCTTTCTTT CASSSPQGWRWVAFF
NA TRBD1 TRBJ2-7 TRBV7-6 TGTGCCAGCAGCCCAGGACAGGGGGCCTACGAGCAGTACTTC CASSPGQGAYEQYF
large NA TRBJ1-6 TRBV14 TGTGCCAGCAGCCAAGAGCCCTATAATTCACCCCTCCACTTT CASSQEPYNSPLHF
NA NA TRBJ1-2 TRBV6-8 TGTGCCAGCAGACTTACAGGGTCCTATGGCTACACCTTC CASRLTGSYGYTF
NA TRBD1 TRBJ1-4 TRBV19 TGTGCCAGTAGCCCGGGACAGCTCTCAACTAATGAAAAACTGTTTTTT CASSPGQLSTNEKLFF
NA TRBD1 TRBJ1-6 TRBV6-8 TGTGCCAGTCAGGGGGCATCCCTCTATAATTCACCCCTCCACTTT CASQGASLYNSPLHF
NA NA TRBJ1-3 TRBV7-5 TGTGCCAGCAGTCCGACAGCGTCGGGGAACACCATATATTTT CASSPTASGNTIYF
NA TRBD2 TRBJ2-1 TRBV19 TGTGCCAGTAGTCTTAGCGGGGGGGCTTACAATGAGCAGTTCTTC CASSLSGGAYNEQFF
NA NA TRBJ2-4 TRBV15 TGTGCCACCAGCAGACCCCCAGGATCTGGCGAACTAGCCAAAAACATTCAGTACTTC CATSRPPGSGELAKNIQYF
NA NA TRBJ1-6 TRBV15 TGTGCCACCAGCGCTGGACGTAATAATTCACCCCTCCACTTT CATSAGRNNSPLHF
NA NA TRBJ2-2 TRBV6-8 TGTGCCAGCGTGTCCCTAAGACTGTCGACCGGGGAGCTGTTTTTT CASVSLRLSTGELFF
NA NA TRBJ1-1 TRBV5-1 TGCGCCAGCAGCTTGGAGGGAATGAACACTGAAGCTTTCTTT CASSLEGMNTEAFF
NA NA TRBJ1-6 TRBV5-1 TGCGCCAGCAGCTTAAGAAGGGATAATTCACCCCTCCACTTT CASSLRRDNSPLHF
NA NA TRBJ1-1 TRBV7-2 TGTGCCAGCATCCCGGACGGGGGGACTGAAGCTTTCTTT CASIPDGGTEAFF
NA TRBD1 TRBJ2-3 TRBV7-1 TGTGCCAGCAGCTATCGGGACAGTCGCACAGATACGCAGTATTTT CASSYRDSRTDTQYF
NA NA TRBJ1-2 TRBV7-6 TGTGCCAGCAGCCCAGGGCACCGGGACTATGGCTACACCTTC CASSPGHRDYGYTF
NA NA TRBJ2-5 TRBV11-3 TGTGCCAGCAGCTTGCGGACAGCTGGAGAGACCCAGTACTTC CASSLRTAGETQYF
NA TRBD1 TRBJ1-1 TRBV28 TGTGCCAGCTGCCTACCCCCGCAGGGGGGCACTGAAGCTTTCTTT CASCLPPQGGTEAFF
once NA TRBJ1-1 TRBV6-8 TGTGCCAGCAGTTTTTTCGACATTAACACTGAAGCTTTCTTT CASSFFDINTEAFF
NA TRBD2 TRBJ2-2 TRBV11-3 TGTGCCAGCAGCTTATTAGCGGGGGGGCTCACCGGGGAGCTGTTTTTT CASSLLAGGLTGELFF
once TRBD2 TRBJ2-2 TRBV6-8 TGTGCCAGCTGTCTGATCCCACTAGCGGGGGGGCGATCCGGGGAGCTGTTTTTT CASCLIPLAGGRSGELFF
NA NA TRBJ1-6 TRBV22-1 TGTGCCAGCACCTCTCCCGGGGGTCAGGGGCGACTTTCACCCCTCCACTTT CASTSPGGQGRLSPLHF
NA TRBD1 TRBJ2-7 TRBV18 TGTGCCAGCTCCCCGGGACAGGCCCCGTTGTACGAGCAGTACTTC CASSPGQAPLYEQYF
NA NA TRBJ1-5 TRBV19 TGTGCCAGTACCTGGGTTGGGGATAGCAATCAGCCCCAGCATTTT CASTWVGDSNQPQHF
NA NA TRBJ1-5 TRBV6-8 TGTGCCAGCAGTTTGGGGGGTGGGGATCAGCCCCAGCATTTT CASSLGGGDQPQHF
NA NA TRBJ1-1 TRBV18 TGTGCCAGCTCACCATCCGGGAGGTTCATGAACACTGAAGCTTTCTTT CASSPSGRFMNTEAFF
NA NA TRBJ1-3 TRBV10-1 TGCGCCAGCGGTGGGGTCACTGGAAACACCATATATTTT CASGGVTGNTIYF
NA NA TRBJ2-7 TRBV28 TGTGCCAGCAGTTTAACAGTCGGGATTTCTTTAGATTACGAGCAGTACTTC CASSLTVGISLDYEQYF
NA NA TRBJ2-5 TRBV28 TGTGCCAGCAGTCCCACAGGTCGTGAGACCCAGTACTTC CASSPTGRETQYF
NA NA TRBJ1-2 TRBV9 TGTGCCAGCAGTCTTAGCCCACAGGGAGGCGAAGGCTACACCTTC CASSLSPQGGEGYTF
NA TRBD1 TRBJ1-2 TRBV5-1 TGCGCCAGCAGCTTGGCACCGGACAGGGACAATGGCTACACCTTC CASSLAPDRDNGYTF
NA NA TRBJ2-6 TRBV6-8 TGTGCCACCCTTCCCTCTGAAAGCTCTGGGGCCAACGTCCTGACTTTC CATLPSESSGANVLTF
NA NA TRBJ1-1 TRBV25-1 TGTGCCAGCAGCCTGACTGGGAACACTGAAGCTTTCTTT CASSLTGNTEAFF
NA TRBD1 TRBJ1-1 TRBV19 TGTGCCAGTAGTTTCCAGCCGGGACAGAAAAACACTGAAGCTTTCTTT CASSFQPGQKNTEAFF
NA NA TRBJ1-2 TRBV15 TGTGCCACCAGCAGAGAACAGGGCCCCCATGGCTACACCTTC CATSREQGPHGYTF
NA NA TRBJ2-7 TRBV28 TGTGCCAGCACCGGGCCCGCGCGGTCGAAACTATACGAGCAGTACTTC CASTGPARSKLYEQYF
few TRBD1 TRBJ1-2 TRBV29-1 TGCAGCGTTGAAATGACAGGGGAAGTCTACACCTTC CSVEMTGEVYTF
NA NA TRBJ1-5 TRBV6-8 TGTGCCAGCAGTCAGGGAAAGAATCAGCCCCAGCATTTT CASSQGKNQPQHF
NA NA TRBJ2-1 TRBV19 TGTGCCAGTAGTATGAACAGCTGGAATGAGCAGTTCTTC CASSMNSWNEQFF